The clone carrying this TCR beta chain was counted a few times. Each CDR3 protein gets one entry after TCRdb re-called the RT-PCR reads with MiXCR. Of 200,000 to 250,000 distinct CDR3 sequences detected, roughly 14% appear once; the ten largest clones hold 11%. The data were taken from a study of patients and donors after allogeneic stem cell transplantation. The receptor was derived from a human donor who was either an allogeneic HSCT recipient or a stem cell or donor lymphocyte infusion donor (not recorded which). It is not recorded whose cells these are; they may come from a transplant donor. The sequenced material came from blood, either unsorted or a sorted T cell fraction (not recorded which).

CDR3 bases: TGTGCCAGCAGTTCTAGCGGAACCTACGAGCAGTACTTC. It codes for CASSSSGTYEQYF. This chain joins TRBV6-2 or TRBV6-3 and TRBJ2-7; TRBD2 matches 7 bases. Trimming removed 4 bases from V and 2 bases from J; junction bases left unmatched: 2. Per the germline V gene, CDR1 is MNHEY and CDR2 is SVGEGT. This CDR3 region has 13 residues.